The rows below give T cell receptor beta chains drawn from one sample of a study of cytomegalovirus exposure and HLA in healthy donors. Some clones are missing from TCRdb's copy, which holds only in-frame ones; the method was immunoSEQ multiplex PCR. The sample gives under 150,000 clones, 75% to 80% of which show up once; 6% to 8% is in the top ten. The source material was PBMCs. These receptors came from a woman aged 40 to 55 in good health and CMV-seronegative. Each CDR3 is given with its conserved first and last residue. The order of the fields is J gene, D gene, V gene, clone size, CDR3 DNA, CDR3 protein. A D gene is named only where the DNA matches it firmly. Clone size is shown for a subset of rows, as once, few, many or a class of expanded clone.

TRBJ1-3 TRBD1 TRBV5-1 . TGCGCCAGCAGCTTGGTTCAGGGGGCTGGTGGAAACACCATATATTTT CASSLVQGAGGNTIYF
TRBJ2-3 . TRBV6-1 . TGTGCCAGCAGTAGCAGGTTCCTAAACACAGATACGCAGTATTTT CASSSRFLNTDTQYF
TRBJ2-6 . TRBV13 few TGTGCCAGCAGCACAGAGGCTGGGGCCAACGGCCTGACTTTC CASSTEAGANGLTF
TRBJ2-3 . TRBV4-3 few TGCGCCAGCAGCCAACGCAGGGCTTCCACAGATACGCAGTATTTT CASSQRRASTDTQYF
TRBJ2-1 . TRBV11-2 . TGTGCCAGCAGCCTCGGACCACGACTAGGCCAGTTCTTC CASSLGPRLGQFF
TRBJ2-7 TRBD2 TRBV7-2 . TGTGCCAGCAGCTCTCTAGCGGGAGTCGGGTACGAGCAGTACTTC CASSSLAGVGYEQYF
TRBJ2-2 . TRBV10-3 . TGTGCCATCAGGGGAGCTAGCGCCGGGGAGCTGTTTTTT CAIRGASAGELFF
TRBJ1-2 . TRBV6-4 . TGTGCCAGCAGTCCTCAAAGAGGCCGGTACACCTTC CASSPQRGRYTF
TRBJ2-2 . TRBV7-2 . TGTGCCAGCAGCTTAGGTGGAACAGGGCGCACCGGGGAGCTGTTTTTT CASSLGGTGRTGELFF
TRBJ2-1 . TRBV6-1 . TGTGCCAGCAGGGTCGGGGGTTTGTCCTACAATGAGCAGTTCTTC CASRVGGLSYNEQFF
TRBJ1-2 TRBD1 TRBV28 few TGTGCCAGCGGAAGAGGACAGGGGGGGCTCTATGGCTACACCTTC CASGRGQGGLYGYTF
TRBJ2-7 TRBD2 TRBV5-4 once TGTGCCAGCAGCTTGGTCGGCGGGAGTGGCGACGAGCAGTACTTC CASSLVGGSGDEQYF
TRBJ2-7 TRBD1 TRBV11-2 . TGTGCCAGCAGGTTTACAGGGGTTTGGGAGCAGTACTTC CASRFTGVWEQYF
TRBJ1-3 . TRBV13 . TGTGCCAGCAGCTTATTTTTTCGGACGACAAGGGGTAAAGGAAACACCATATATTTT CASSLFFRTTRGKGNTIYF
TRBJ1-1 . TRBV4-2 . TGTGCCAGCAGCCCCCGTGTGGAGGGGTTGGTCGGAGCTTTCTTT CASSPRVEGLVGAFF
TRBJ1-3 TRBD1 TRBV18 . TGTGCCAGCTCACCATTAACCCTCAATTCAGGGGGCTCTGGAAACACCATATATTTT CASSPLTLNSGGSGNTIYF
TRBJ1-1 TRBD1 TRBV14 . TGTGCCAGCAGCCAAGATCTTAGGACAGGGGAGGCTTTCTTT CASSQDLRTGEAFF
TRBJ2-7 . TRBV14 . TGTGCCAGCAGCCCACGGACAGACGGGGAGCAGTACTTC CASSPRTDGEQYF
TRBJ1-2 . TRBV7-2 . TGTGCCAGCAGCCCCTCGACAGGATTCTATGGCTACACCTTC CASSPSTGFYGYTF
TRBJ2-6 TRBD1 TRBV18 few TGTGCCAGCCCAAGACAGGGGAGGGCCAACGTCCTGACTTTC CASPRQGRANVLTF
TRBJ1-4 TRBD1 TRBV5-8 few TGTGCCAGCAGCTTGGGTTCAACAGGGGAGGAAAAACTGTTTTTT CASSLGSTGEEKLFF
TRBJ2-1 TRBD1 TRBV10-3 . TGTGCCATCGCCGGGACAGGGGACGTCAATGAGCAGTTCTTC CAIAGTGDVNEQFF
TRBJ2-4 . TRBV10-3 . TGTGCCATCAGCGGGACACATAAAAACATTCAGTACTTC CAISGTHKNIQYF
TRBJ2-3 . TRBV5-6 . TGTGCCAGCAGCTTGTGGACTTCAGCAGGTGCAGATACGCAGTATTTT CASSLWTSAGADTQYF
TRBJ1-2 . TRBV28 . TGTGCCAGCAGGATTGACAGGAACTATGGCTACACCTTC CASRIDRNYGYTF
TRBJ2-7 TRBD2 TRBV5-1 once TGCGCCAGCAGTCGAAAAATAACCGGGACTAGCGAGATCTACGAGCAGTACTTC CASSRKITGTSEIYEQYF
TRBJ2-1 . TRBV4-2 once TGTGCCAGCAGCCAAGATCGGTCCCGGCAGGGTCAGTTCTTC CASSQDRSRQGQFF
TRBJ1-5 . TRBV6-6 . TGTGCCAGCAGTTACGGGGAGCGGCAGCCCCAGCATTTT CASSYGERQPQHF
TRBJ2-1 . TRBV7-2 . TGTGCCAGCAGCTTAGCTCGGCAGGGCGGCTACAATGAGCAGTTCTTC CASSLARQGGYNEQFF
TRBJ2-5 TRBD2 TRBV2 . TGTGCCAGCACCGAGCGGGGAGGGACCCAGTACTTC CASTERGGTQYF
TRBJ2-1 TRBD2 TRBV5-4 few TGTGCCAGCAGGGCCGGACTAGCGGGAGATTCGCAGCAGTTCTTC CASRAGLAGDSQQFF
TRBJ2-1 TRBD2 TRBV4-3 . TGCGCCAGCAGCCAAGCTGCGAGCGGGAGGGTCAATGAGCAGTTCTTC CASSQAASGRVNEQFF
TRBJ1-4 TRBD1 TRBV9 few TGTGCCAGCAGCGTCCAGGGACAGGGCGGCGAAAAACTGTTTTTT CASSVQGQGGEKLFF
TRBJ1-4 . TRBV11-2 . TGTGCCAGCAGCTCCCCTCAGGGCCTTAATGAAAAACTGTTTTTT CASSSPQGLNEKLFF
TRBJ2-7 TRBD1 TRBV6-5 . TGTGCCAGCAGTTACTGGACAGGACAGCTCCCCTACGAGCAGTACTTC CASSYWTGQLPYEQYF
TRBJ2-1 . TRBV27 . TGTGCCAGCAGTACCCTAACTACCTACAATGAGCAGTTCTTC CASSTLTTYNEQFF
TRBJ2-7 . TRBV21-1 . TGTGCCAGCAGCCTCGAGGGATTTTCCTACGAGCAGTACTTC CASSLEGFSYEQYF
TRBJ1-5 TRBD1 TRBV15 . TGTGCCATCAGCAGGGGACAGGGGGCGGGGGGCAATCAGCCCCAGCATTTT CAISRGQGAGGNQPQHF
TRBJ2-6 . TRBV5-6 . TGTGCCAGCAGCTTGATGTGGGAGACCACTGGGGCCAACGTCCTGACTTTC CASSLMWETTGANVLTF
TRBJ2-3 TRBD2 TRBV7-9 . TGTGCCAGCAGCACGGGACTAGCGGGACCAGATACGCAGTATTTT CASSTGLAGPDTQYF
TRBJ2-7 . TRBV7-9 . TGTGCCAGCAGCTCGTATGAGGGAGGCGGCGAGCAGTACTTC CASSSYEGGGEQYF
TRBJ2-5 TRBD1 TRBV7-2 few TGTGCCAGCAGCTGGCTAGGACAGGGCCAAGAGACCCAGTACTTC CASSWLGQGQETQYF
TRBJ2-7 . TRBV9 . TGTGCCAGCAGCATTACCGGGGACGAGCAGTACTTC CASSITGDEQYF
TRBJ1-2 TRBD1 TRBV7-2 few TGTGCCAGCAGCTTAGAGCCAGGGGGCTATGGCTACACCTTC CASSLEPGGYGYTF
TRBJ1-6 . TRBV2 . TGTGCCAGCAGGGGGAGGGACTATAATTCACCCCTCCACTTT CASRGRDYNSPLHF
TRBJ1-2 . TRBV9 . TGTGCCAGCAGCGTAGAGGGGGGGCGAGGCTATGGCTACACCTTC CASSVEGGRGYGYTF
TRBJ1-2 . TRBV6-4 . TGTGCCAGCAGTCGCGAACCTCTAGATGGCTACACCTTC CASSREPLDGYTF
TRBJ2-1 TRBD1 TRBV19 few TGTGCCAGTAGAGCCGGGACAGGGGCCTACAATGAGCAGTTCTTC CASRAGTGAYNEQFF
TRBJ2-1 TRBD2 TRBV7-9 . TGTGCCAGCATCTCCTCTAGCGGGGCGACAGGGCATGCGCAGTTCTTC CASISSSGATGHAQFF
TRBJ2-1 TRBD1 TRBV7-6 . TGTGCCAGCAGCTTGCGCACAGGGGCGGCCTACAATGAGCAGTTCTTC CASSLRTGAAYNEQFF
TRBJ2-7 . TRBV29-1 . TGCAGCGTTGGGGCACCCACTGAGCAGTACTTC CSVGAPTEQYF
TRBJ1-1 . TRBV18 . TGTGCCAGCTCACCACAGGACTGGAGAGGGACTGAAGCTTTCTTT CASSPQDWRGTEAFF
TRBJ2-1 TRBD2 TRBV2 . TGTGCCACAAACCGGCGGGAGTACCCCTACAATGAGCAGTTCTTC CATNRREYPYNEQFF
TRBJ1-2 . TRBV11-2 . TGTGCCAGCAGCTTAGATCCCTCAGGGTCATATGGCTACACCTTC CASSLDPSGSYGYTF
TRBJ1-2 . TRBV7-9 . TGTTCCAGCACTCCGGGGTCCCGCGGCTACACCTTC CSSTPGSRGYTF
TRBJ1-1 TRBD1 TRBV27 . TGTGCCAGCAAGACAGGGAGCACTGAAGCTTTCTTT CASKTGSTEAFF
TRBJ2-2 . TRBV11-2 . TGTGCCAGCAGCTTACTCCCGGACAGGAACACCGGGGAGCTGTTTTTT CASSLLPDRNTGELFF
TRBJ1-2 . TRBV7-9 . TGTGCCAGCACTCACAAGGGGAACATCTATGGCTACACCTTC CASTHKGNIYGYTF
TRBJ2-6 . TRBV13 . TGTGCCAGCAGCCCAACGCTACAGGGAGTCTCTGGGGCCAACGTCCTGACTTTC CASSPTLQGVSGANVLTF